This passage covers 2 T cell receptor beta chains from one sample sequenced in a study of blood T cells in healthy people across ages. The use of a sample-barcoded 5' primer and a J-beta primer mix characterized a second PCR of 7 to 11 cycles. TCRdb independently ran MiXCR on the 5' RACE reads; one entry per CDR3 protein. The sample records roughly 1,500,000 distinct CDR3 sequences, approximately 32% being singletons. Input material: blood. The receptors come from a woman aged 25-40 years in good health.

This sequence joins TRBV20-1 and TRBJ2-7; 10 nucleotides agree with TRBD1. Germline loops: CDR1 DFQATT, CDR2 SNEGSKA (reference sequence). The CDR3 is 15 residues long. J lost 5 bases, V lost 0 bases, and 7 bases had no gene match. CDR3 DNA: TGCAGTGCTAGAGATGCTGGGACAGGGGTTCACGAGCAGTACTTC. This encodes CSARDAGTGVHEQYF.

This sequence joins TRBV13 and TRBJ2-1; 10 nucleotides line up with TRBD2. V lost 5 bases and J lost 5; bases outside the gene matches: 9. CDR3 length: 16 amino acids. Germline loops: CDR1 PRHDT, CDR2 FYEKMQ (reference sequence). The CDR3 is CASSTLTGTSDNEQFF. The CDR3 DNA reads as TGTGCCAGCAGCACACTAACCGGGACTAGCGACAATGAGCAGTTCTTC.